One and the same sample provided the 13 T cell receptor beta chains below, sequenced in a study of shared clonotypes between healthy human individuals. Profiling relied on immunoSEQ multiplex PCR, and the TCRdb table lists in-frame clones only, not all of them. The sample includes 450,000 to 700,000 clones, 95% of them seen just once. Naive CD8 cells, CD45RO-negative and positively selected for CCR7, excluded terminally differentiated effector memory CD45RA+ cells. The specimen sequenced was naive CD8+ T cells sorted from blood. The receptor source for this set is a woman between 25 and 40 years old in good health.

The CDR3 loop reads CASSSMGILLKGEQFF. DNA for the CDR3: TGTGCCAGTAGTTCGATGGGGATCCTCTTAAAGGGTGAGCAGTTCTTC. The chain recombines TRBV19 with TRBJ2-1; D is unclear. Germline-derived CDR1 and CDR2 are LNHDA and SQIVND (reference sequence). CDR3 length equals 16 residues. Trimming took off 5 bases at V and 9 bases at J, with 23 bases between the two ends.

The CDR3 loop reads CASSDLGWRQGYGYTF. The CDR3 coding sequence is TGCGCCAGCAGTGACCTCGGGTGGAGGCAGGGCTATGGCTACACCTTC. This chain uses TRBV10-2 with TRBJ1-2; D is perhaps TRBD1 (5 bases). The germline V gene has CDR1 WSHSY and CDR2 SAAADI. The CDR3 has 16 amino acids. V lost 3 bases to trimming and J lost 4 bases, with 18 bases between them.

This rearrangement joins TRBV19 to TRBJ2-7; D might be TRBD2 (6 bases). There are 15 residues in the CDR3. Germline-derived CDR1 and CDR2 are LNHDA and SQIVND (reference sequence). V was cut by 4 bases and J by 3 bases, with 16 bases left in between. This CDR3 is CASSTRMVAVYEQYF. The CDR3 DNA reads TGTGCCAGTAGTACCCGGATGGTAGCGGTCTACGAGCAGTACTTC. Using reference TRBV19 and TRBJ2-7 for the parts outside the CDR3, the full variable domain is DGGITQSPKYLFRKEGQNVTLSCEQNLNHDAMYWYRQDPGQGLRLIYYSQIVNDFQKGDIAEGYSVSREKKESFPLTVTSAQKNPTAFYLCASSTRMVAVYEQYFGPGTRLTVT.

This chain joins TRBV5-8 and TRBJ2-1; 8 nucleotides line up with TRBD2. The trim removed 4 bases at V and 9 bases at J, leaving 18 bases unmatched. This CDR3 region has 17 residues. From germline, CDR1 is SGHTS and CDR2 YDEGEE. The CDR3 here is CASSLGGSGMADSEQFF. As DNA, the CDR3 is TGTGCCAGCAGCCTGGGGGGTAGCGGGATGGCGGATAGTGAGCAGTTCTTC. The entire variable domain, with the rest obtained from reference TRBV5-8 and TRBJ2-1, is as follows: EAGVTQSPTHLIKTRGQQATLRCSPISGHTSVYWYQQALGLGLQFLLWYDEGEERNRGNFPPRFSGRQFPNYSSELNVNALELEDSALYLCASSLGGSGMADSEQFFGPGTRLTVL.

Details on this clone: Within the sample, other DNA sequences also encode this same CDR3. The rearrangement links TRBV28 to TRBJ1-5; D is undetermined. V gave up 1 base and J gave up 0 bases, with 4 bases separating them. There are 14 residues in the CDR3. CDR1 and CDR2 from the germline V gene are MDHEN and SYDVKM. CDR3 DNA sequence: TGTGCCAGCAGTTTATTAGGTAGCAATCAGCCCCAGCATTTT. This sequence encodes CASSLLGSNQPQHF.

The V gene is TRBV10-3, the J gene TRBJ2-7; D gene unclear. Trimming left V 3 bases short and J 0 bases short, with 6 bases between. The CDR3 has 13 residues. CDR1 is ENHRY and CDR2 is SYGVKD in the germline V gene. In nucleotides, the CDR3 is TGTGCCATCAGTGAAAGTGCCTCCTACGAGCAGTACTTC. This codes for CAISESASYEQYF.

This clone came up a few times. The gene calls are TRBV19 and TRBJ1-1, with D hard to call. The CDR3 loop spans 13 amino acids. V dropped 5 bases and J dropped 4 bases, with 11 bases sitting between them. Germline V gives CDR1 LNHDA, CDR2 SQIVND (reference sequence). The CDR3 sequence: CASSVLRFTEAFF. For the CDR3, the DNA is TGTGCCAGTAGTGTCTTGCGCTTCACTGAAGCTTTCTTT.

J is TRBJ2-7 and V is TRBV28; D may be TRBD2 (7 bases). With 5 bases removed from V and 5 bases from J, the gap between germline ends came to 16 bases. CDR3 size: 14 residues. Germline V gives CDR1 MDHEN, CDR2 SYDVKM. DNA for the CDR3: TGTGCCAGCAGTGCCCCCCGGGGGGCCCACGAGCAGTACTTC. The encoded protein is CASSAPRGAHEQYF. Using reference TRBV28 and TRBJ2-7 for the parts outside the CDR3, the full variable domain is DVKVTQSSRYLVKRTGEKVFLECVQDMDHENMFWYRQDPGLGLRLIYFSYDVKMKEKGDIPEGYSVSREKKERFSLILESASTNQTSMYLCASSAPRGAHEQYFGPGTRLTVT.

The chain is built from TRBV5-4 and TRBJ2-5; D not resolved. The assigned J gene may be wrong: the sequence end matches TRBJ2-7 better. The CDR3 runs to 14 residues. Germline V CDR1 and CDR2: SGHNT, YYREEE (reference sequence). The DNA of the CDR3 is TGTGCCAGCAGCTTGGGGCGGAGCTCCTACGAGCAGTACTTC. Encoded protein: CASSLGRSSYEQYF.

On this clone: Other DNA sequences in the sample encode the same CDR3. The chain carries TRBV5-1 and TRBJ2-7; D is perhaps TRBD1 (5 bases). Trimming removed 0 bases from V and 0 bases from J, with 7 bases in between. This CDR3 is 14 amino acids long. Germline loops: CDR1 SGHRS, CDR2 YFSETQ. The CDR3 bases are TGCGCCAGCAGCTTGGGTGACAGCTCCTACGAGCAGTACTTC. It specifies CASSLGDSSYEQYF.

V and J are TRBV19 and TRBJ1-5; TRBD1 aligns across 8 bases. The CDR3 sequence is 15 residues long. The junction had 3 bases not matched to a gene; V was cut back by 4 bases and J by 1 base. Germline V gene sequence: CDR1 LNHDA, CDR2 SQIVND (reference sequence). CDR3 bases: TGTGCCAGTAGTACAGGGGACAGGAGCAATCAGCCCCAGCATTTT. Translating gives CASSTGDRSNQPQHF.

The J gene is TRBJ2-5, the V gene TRBV28; D is possibly TRBD1 or TRBD2 (6 bases each). The germline V and J ends were trimmed by 6 bases and 5 bases, with 19 bases remaining between them. The germline V gene encodes CDR1 MDHEN and CDR2 SYDVKM. The CDR3 has 15 residues. The CDR3 nucleotides read TGTGCCAGCAGAGGAGGGCAGGGGTGGATCGAGACCCAGTACTTC. Protein product: CASRGGQGWIETQYF.

V is TRBV29-1 and J is TRBJ2-7, with 12 nucleotides matching TRBD2. The V segment lost 6 bases and the J segment 7 bases; nucleotides outside the gene matches: 10. The germline CDR1 and CDR2 sequences are SQVTM and ANQGSEA. The CDR3 is made up of 14 amino acids. The CDR3 spells CSVKGLAGLNEQYF. The CDR3 bases are TGCAGCGTCAAAGGACTAGCGGGATTAAATGAGCAGTACTTC.